The clone carrying this T cell receptor (beta chain) turned up a few times. Antigen: not known. The TCR beta libraries were generated through quantitative 5'-RACE incorporating molecular barcodes. TCRdb used MiXCR to reprocess the 5' RACE reads, holding one entry per CDR3 protein. The sample lists around 300,000 distinct CDR3 sequences; roughly 11% were seen once. The data originate from a study of CD8 T cells in ankylosing spondylitis. Trimming stripped 3 bases from V and 0 bases from J, with 15 bases between. CDR3 size: 17 residues. The germline CDR1 and CDR2 sequences are MNHNS and SASEGT. Regarding the study as a whole: A TCR beta motif of roughly eight highly homologous variants appeared characteristic of ankylosing spondylitis blood. With a CD8+ phenotype, disease-linked clones were relatively rare in peripheral blood. Enrichment of disease-linked clones was reportedly significant in matched ankylosing spondylitis synovial fluid.

Sequencing input: blood, either unsorted or a sorted T cell fraction (not recorded which). The TCR sequence derives from a female donor with ankylosing spondylitis or in good health (not recorded which). V gene TRBV6-1 combines with J gene TRBJ2-1, with D tentatively TRBD2 (6 bases). CDR3 DNA: TGTGCCAGCAGTGACCGGGACTTCAGCAGCTCCTACAATGAGCAGTTCTTC. Its protein is CASSDRDFSSSYNEQFF.